The clone carrying this T cell receptor (beta chain) was counted a few times. TCRdb used MiXCR to reprocess the 5' RACE reads, holding one entry per CDR3 protein. The sample lists more than 1.5 million distinct CDR3 sequences, roughly 35% occurring once. The data were taken from a study of identical twins. The V end lost 7 bases, the J end lost 4 bases, and 12 bases lay between the germline ends. This CDR3 is built from 13 residues. Germline CDR1 is MDHEN and CDR2 is SYDVKM. This chain connects TRBV28 to TRBJ2-3; D may be TRBD2 (7 bases). Sequencing was performed on cord blood. The clonotype was recovered from a newborn girl in good health. The CDR3 loop is CASMGRGADTQYF. The CDR3, as DNA: TGTGCCAGCATGGGGAGGGGGGCAGATACGCAGTATTTT.